These T cell receptor beta chains were read from a single sample in a study of blood T cell repertoires in COVID-19. Assay: immunoSEQ multiplex PCR; the TCRdb copy retains only in-frame clones and omits some. Seen here are about 92,000 clones, roughly 75% observed once, and the top ten hold nearly 9%. Specimen: peripheral blood. These receptors were collected from a man in his forties or fifties who had recovered from COVID-19. CDR3s include the opening cysteine and the closing phenylalanine or tryptophan. The order of the fields is V gene, J gene, CDR3 protein.

TRBV9,TRBJ1-3,CASSVEGQGRGTIYF
TRBV15,TRBJ1-2,CATSRGGVQGYGYTF
TRBV19,TRBJ1-1,CASSIGAGTMNTEAFF
TRBV29-1,TRBJ2-5,CSARTGQETQYF
TRBV4-1,TRBJ2-7,CASSQLRAGLGPYEQYF
TRBV6-2/TRBV6-3,TRBJ2-7,CASSYSRLAYSYEQYF
TRBV28,TRBJ1-1,CASRRGRNTEAFF
TRBV30,TRBJ2-7,CAWSVPTSDRVVQYF
TRBV7-3,TRBJ1-2,CASSFDRGKGYTF
TRBV5-4,TRBJ2-6,CASSASSSGANVLTF
TRBV11-3,TRBJ2-7,CASSLGPLYEQYF
TRBV24-1,TRBJ1-2,CATSDTSGPGYTF
TRBV10-3,TRBJ1-4,CATGGTDGSKQFF
TRBV5-6,TRBJ2-3,CASSSWTSGSGTQYF
TRBV6-5,TRBJ2-1,CASNPAGWDGNEQFF
TRBV27,TRBJ1-4,CASSGQGFNEKLFF
TRBV5-1,TRBJ2-7,CASRPTSGADGFEQYF
TRBV5-6,TRBJ2-2,CASSRRQGSTGELFF
TRBV5-4,TRBJ1-4,CASSTGQGTNEKLFF
TRBV7-2,TRBJ1-2,CASSLKSDTPNYGYTF
TRBV18,TRBJ1-5,CASSPSRDSNQPQHF
TRBV23-1,TRBJ2-5,CASSPSRWRYGETQYF
TRBV10-3,TRBJ2-2,CAISDLLPGQGFTGELFF
TRBV15,TRBJ2-3,CATSRDVGRAWVREPTDTQYF
TRBV7-9,TRBJ2-3,CASSLGGRGQTDTQYF
TRBV5-6,TRBJ2-5,CASSLSLAGTETQYF
TRBV5-6,TRBJ1-1,CASSWTGPGTEAFF
TRBV7-2,TRBJ1-2,CASSLTFGGSLNYGYTF
TRBV25-1,TRBJ2-7,CASSEAGSGEQYF
TRBV25-1,TRBJ2-7,CAIQGFSYEQYF
TRBV11-1,TRBJ2-7,CASSSAGALGWDEQYF